Listed below are T cell receptor beta chains from one sample, sequenced in a study of blood T cells in healthy people across ages. TCRdb re-analysed the 5' RACE reads in MiXCR, keeping a single row per CDR3 protein. The sample carries approximately 800,000 distinct CDR3 sequences, about 59% recorded once. Source material: blood. The receptors derive from a man aged 30-40 years in good health. The CDR3 runs from the conserved cysteine through the conserved F or W. A D gene is named only where the DNA matches it firmly. Clone size is given for some rows only: seen once, a few or many times, or a class if the clone is expanded.

j_call: TRBJ2-2
d_call: NA
clone_size: NA
v_call: TRBV9
cdr3_aa: CASSARILPRGTGELFF
cdr3_nt: TGTGCCAGCAGCGCCAGAATCTTGCCTCGGGGCACCGGGGAGCTGTTTTTT

j_call: TRBJ2-5
d_call: TRBD2
clone_size: NA
v_call: TRBV11-1
cdr3_aa: CASSSGSGGAETQYF
cdr3_nt: TGTGCCAGCAGCTCAGGGAGCGGGGGGGCAGAGACCCAGTACTTC

j_call: TRBJ2-5
d_call: NA
clone_size: few
v_call: TRBV7-9
cdr3_aa: CASSPSDTNARETQYF
cdr3_nt: TGTGCCAGCAGCCCGAGCGACACAAACGCACGGGAGACCCAGTACTTC

j_call: TRBJ1-2
d_call: NA
clone_size: once
v_call: TRBV5-6
cdr3_aa: CASSLRVGANYGYTF
cdr3_nt: TGTGCCAGCAGCTTGCGGGTCGGGGCTAACTATGGCTACACCTTC

j_call: TRBJ2-7
d_call: NA
clone_size: NA
v_call: TRBV10-1
cdr3_aa: CASSESAQPQAEQYF
cdr3_nt: TGCGCCAGCAGTGAGTCGGCCCAGCCCCAAGCCGAGCAGTACTTC

j_call: TRBJ2-1
d_call: NA
clone_size: NA
v_call: TRBV12-3/TRBV12-4
cdr3_aa: CASRGGETQFF
cdr3_nt: TGTGCCAGCAGAGGGGGAGAGACCCAGTTCTTC

j_call: TRBJ1-6
d_call: TRBD1
clone_size: NA
v_call: TRBV12-3/TRBV12-4
cdr3_aa: CASSIGTASRSYNSPLHF
cdr3_nt: TGTGCCAGCAGTATCGGGACAGCGTCCCGTTCCTATAATTCACCCCTCCACTTT

j_call: TRBJ1-4
d_call: TRBD1
clone_size: NA
v_call: TRBV13
cdr3_aa: CASSQGTGRNEKLFF
cdr3_nt: TGTGCCAGCAGTCAAGGGACAGGAAGAAATGAAAAACTGTTTTTT

j_call: TRBJ2-7
d_call: NA
clone_size: NA
v_call: TRBV2
cdr3_aa: CASTPWGPKSYEQYF
cdr3_nt: TGTGCCAGCACCCCATGGGGACCGAAATCCTACGAGCAGTACTTC

j_call: TRBJ2-7
d_call: TRBD1
clone_size: NA
v_call: TRBV11-2
cdr3_aa: CASSSLIWDRAYEQYF
cdr3_nt: TGTGCCAGCAGCTCTTTGATATGGGACAGGGCCTACGAGCAGTACTTC

j_call: TRBJ2-7
d_call: NA
clone_size: NA
v_call: TRBV7-2
cdr3_aa: CASSFGTDTSYEQYF
cdr3_nt: TGTGCCAGCAGCTTTGGGACCGACACCAGCTACGAGCAGTACTTC

j_call: TRBJ2-6
d_call: NA
clone_size: many
v_call: TRBV4-2
cdr3_aa: CASSQFAGARGANVLTF
cdr3_nt: TGTGCCAGCAGCCAATTCGCAGGGGCGCGAGGGGCCAACGTCCTGACTTTC

j_call: TRBJ2-2
d_call: TRBD1
clone_size: NA
v_call: TRBV2
cdr3_aa: CASTQTGTGVNTGELFF
cdr3_nt: TGTGCCAGCACCCAGACCGGGACAGGGGTTAACACCGGGGAGCTGTTTTTT

j_call: TRBJ2-6
d_call: NA
clone_size: NA
v_call: TRBV6-5
cdr3_aa: CASSYQYRATGANVLTF
cdr3_nt: TGTGCCAGCAGTTACCAATACAGGGCTACTGGGGCCAACGTCCTGACTTTC

j_call: TRBJ2-7
d_call: NA
clone_size: NA
v_call: TRBV3-1
cdr3_aa: CASSQGLGSYEQYF
cdr3_nt: TGTGCCAGCAGCCAGGGACTTGGATCCTACGAGCAGTACTTC

j_call: TRBJ2-7
d_call: TRBD2
clone_size: NA
v_call: TRBV7-2
cdr3_aa: CASSLGSSGGIHEQYF
cdr3_nt: TGTGCCAGCAGCTTAGGGAGTAGCGGGGGGATCCACGAGCAGTACTTC

j_call: TRBJ2-1
d_call: NA
clone_size: NA
v_call: TRBV12-3/TRBV12-4
cdr3_aa: CASSFDATYNEQFF
cdr3_nt: TGTGCCAGCAGTTTCGACGCTACCTACAATGAGCAGTTCTTC

j_call: TRBJ1-2
d_call: NA
clone_size: NA
v_call: TRBV7-2
cdr3_aa: CASSLEHSSNYGYTF
cdr3_nt: TGTGCCAGCAGCTTAGAACATTCGTCTAACTATGGCTACACCTTC

j_call: TRBJ2-7
d_call: NA
clone_size: NA
v_call: TRBV20-1
cdr3_aa: CSASTAMGDEQYF
cdr3_nt: TGCAGTGCTAGCACAGCGATGGGGGACGAGCAGTACTTC

j_call: TRBJ2-1
d_call: NA
clone_size: NA
v_call: TRBV29-1
cdr3_aa: CSVKGLAVHEQFF
cdr3_nt: TGCAGCGTCAAGGGGCTAGCAGTCCATGAGCAGTTCTTC

j_call: TRBJ2-6
d_call: TRBD2
clone_size: once
v_call: TRBV4-3
cdr3_aa: CASSQDGPSGSSGANVLTF
cdr3_nt: TGCGCCAGCAGCCAAGATGGGCCTAGCGGTAGCTCTGGGGCCAACGTCCTGACTTTC

j_call: TRBJ2-5
d_call: TRBD2
clone_size: NA
v_call: TRBV6-2/TRBV6-3
cdr3_aa: CASSYSRRGGPLGDQETQYF
cdr3_nt: TGTGCCAGCAGTTACTCGAGGCGGGGGGGCCCATTAGGAGACCAAGAGACCCAGTACTTC

j_call: TRBJ2-3
d_call: NA
clone_size: NA
v_call: TRBV20-1
cdr3_aa: CSARTELSTDTQYF
cdr3_nt: TGCAGTGCTAGAACAGAGCTCTCCACAGATACGCAGTATTTT